This is a list of T cell receptor beta chains from one sample in a study of Ad26.COV2.S vaccination and SARS-CoV-2 variants. Using immunoSEQ multiplex PCR, the repertoire was profiled, and TCRdb retains in-frame clones only, with some absent. The sample lists some 350,000 clones; roughly 90% were seen once. The material was peripheral blood, obtained in a trial of Ad26.COV2.S vaccine versus placebo. The receptors originated from a person between 18 and 65 years old who received the Ad26.COV2.S COVID-19 vaccine or a placebo. CDR3s include the opening cysteine and the closing phenylalanine or tryptophan. Fields, in order: J gene, D gene, clone size, V gene, CDR3 length, CDR3 DNA, CDR3 protein. The D gene is left open where the match is weak. Not all rows give a size; the values are once, few, many and, for expanded clones, a class.

TRBJ2-5	NA	NA	TRBV5-1	13	TGCGCCAGCAGCTCCGGGACCCCAGAGACCCAGTACTTC	CASSSGTPETQYF
TRBJ1-1	NA	NA	TRBV5-4	15	TGTGCCAGCAGCGACATACAGGAGCCGAACACTGAAGCTTTCTTT	CASSDIQEPNTEAFF
TRBJ2-2	NA	NA	TRBV4-2	14	TGTGCCAGCAGCCAATCGAGTAGCGTCGGGGAGCTGTTTTTT	CASSQSSSVGELFF
TRBJ1-5	NA	NA	TRBV27	13	TGTGCCAGCAGTATCACCAGGGATCAGCCCCAGCATTTT	CASSITRDQPQHF
TRBJ2-5	NA	NA	TRBV2	12	TGTGCCAGCAGTGAAGGTGCGGGTCAGGAATACTTC	CASSEGAGQEYF
TRBJ1-2	TRBD1	NA	TRBV15	15	TGTGCCACCAGCAGAGATAGACAGGGGGCCTATGGCTACACCTTC	CATSRDRQGAYGYTF
TRBJ2-5	TRBD2	NA	TRBV9	15	TGTGCCAGCAGCGTAGACCTAGCGGCACAAGAGACCCAGTACTTC	CASSVDLAAQETQYF
TRBJ2-7	NA	NA	TRBV11-2	14	TGTGCCAGCAGCCCTGAGGCAGGAGACTACGAGCAGTACTTC	CASSPEAGDYEQYF
TRBJ1-2	NA	NA	TRBV12-3/TRBV12-4	13	TGTGCCAGCAGTTTAGGGACACCTTATGGCTACACCTTC	CASSLGTPYGYTF
TRBJ1-1	NA	NA	TRBV6-1	13	TGTGCCAGCAGTGACACTCCGGGCACTGAAGCTTTCTTT	CASSDTPGTEAFF
TRBJ1-2	NA	NA	TRBV5-4	14	TGTGCCAGCAGCTTTTACGCAGGGTCCTATGGCTACACCTTC	CASSFYAGSYGYTF
TRBJ2-7	TRBD1	NA	TRBV7-2	14	TGTGCCAGCAGCTTACCCGGACAGGTCCACGAGCAGTACTTC	CASSLPGQVHEQYF
TRBJ1-2	TRBD1	few	TRBV7-9	15	TGTGCCAGCAGCCGCGAAGGACAGGGGGTTAGTGGCTACACCTTC	CASSREGQGVSGYTF
TRBJ2-7	TRBD1	NA	TRBV7-9	15	TGTGCCAGCAGCTTACCGGGACAGGCATTAGGGGAGCAGTACTTC	CASSLPGQALGEQYF
TRBJ2-2	NA	NA	TRBV7-3	15	TGTGCCAGCAGCTTAACTCAGGGGAACACCGGGGAGCTGTTTTTT	CASSLTQGNTGELFF
TRBJ1-5	TRBD1	once	TRBV6-2/TRBV6-3	17	TGTGCCAGCAGTTTCAGGGGGCTTGACAGGGGAAATCAGCCCCAGCATTTT	CASSFRGLDRGNQPQHF
TRBJ2-1	NA	NA	TRBV9	15	TGTGCCAGCAGTCCAGCCGGAGTCTCTGTGGGTGAGCAGTTCTTC	CASSPAGVSVGEQFF
TRBJ2-2	TRBD2	NA	TRBV19	15	TGTGCCAGTAGTATCCTAGCGGGAGTGTGGGGGGAGCTGTTTTTT	CASSILAGVWGELFF
TRBJ1-3	NA	NA	TRBV11-3	13	TGTGCCAGCAGCCCCTTTTCTGGAAACACCATATATTTT	CASSPFSGNTIYF
TRBJ2-3	NA	NA	TRBV27	14	TGTGCCAGCAGCCCGACCTTGGCTGGGAATACGCAGTATTTT	CASSPTLAGNTQYF
TRBJ1-2	NA	few	TRBV2	16	TGTGCCAGCAGTGAAGAAGCAGGCCCAGCTAACTATGGCTACACCTTC	CASSEEAGPANYGYTF
TRBJ1-6	NA	NA	TRBV4-2	15	TGTGCCAGCAGCCAAGCAGTCAAAGATAATTCACCCCTCCACTTT	CASSQAVKDNSPLHF
TRBJ2-6	NA	NA	TRBV5-5	15	TGTGCCAGCAGCTTGCTAGGGACAGGGGCCAACGTCCTGACTTTC	CASSLLGTGANVLTF
TRBJ2-1	TRBD2	NA	TRBV6-2/TRBV6-3	15	TGTGCCAGCAGTTACGGACTAGCGATTTACAATGAGCAGTTCTTC	CASSYGLAIYNEQFF
TRBJ1-2	NA	few	TRBV10-3	14	TGTGCCATCAGAAACAGGGTCCCGCAGGATGGCTACACCTTC	CAIRNRVPQDGYTF
TRBJ2-7	TRBD2	NA	TRBV9	15	TGCGCCCGCCGCGCGGGGGGCGGGCGCGCCTACGAGCAGTACTTC	CARRAGGGRAYEQYF
TRBJ1-2	NA	NA	TRBV6-5	13	TGTGCCAGCAGCCACAGCCCCAAGGAGGGCTACACCTTC	CASSHSPKEGYTF
TRBJ1-2	NA	NA	TRBV9	15	TGTGCCAGCAGCGTAAGCCTCAGCAAGGACTATGGCTACACCTTC	CASSVSLSKDYGYTF
TRBJ1-1	TRBD1	NA	TRBV19	15	TGTGCCAGTAGTATCCGGACAGGGTCGGACACTGAAGCTTTCTTT	CASSIRTGSDTEAFF
TRBJ1-4	NA	once	TRBV13	17	TGTGCCAGCAGCTTAAAAACCCTCACGGGGACTAATGAAAAACTGTTTTTT	CASSLKTLTGTNEKLFF
TRBJ2-1	NA	NA	TRBV24-1	14	TGTGCCACCAGTGACCCGTTCGGTAGTGCTGAGCAGTTCTTC	CATSDPFGSAEQFF
TRBJ2-5	NA	few	TRBV19	15	TGTGCCAGCGGGGAGGGACAGCCCCTAGGGGAGACCCAGTACTTC	CASGEGQPLGETQYF